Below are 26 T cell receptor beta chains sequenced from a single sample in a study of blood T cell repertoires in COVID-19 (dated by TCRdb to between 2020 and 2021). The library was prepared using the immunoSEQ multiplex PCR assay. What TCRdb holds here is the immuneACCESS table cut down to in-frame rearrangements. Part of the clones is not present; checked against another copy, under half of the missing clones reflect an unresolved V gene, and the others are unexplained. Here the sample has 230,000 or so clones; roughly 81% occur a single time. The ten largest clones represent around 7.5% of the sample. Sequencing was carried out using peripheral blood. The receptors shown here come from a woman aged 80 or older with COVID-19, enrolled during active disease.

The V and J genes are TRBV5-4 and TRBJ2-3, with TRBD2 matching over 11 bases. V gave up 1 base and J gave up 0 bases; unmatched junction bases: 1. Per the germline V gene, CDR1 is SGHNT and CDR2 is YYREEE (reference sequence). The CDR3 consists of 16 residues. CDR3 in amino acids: CASSLRLAGSTDTQYF. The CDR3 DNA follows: TGTGCCAGCAGCTTGAGACTAGCGGGGAGCACAGATACGCAGTATTTT. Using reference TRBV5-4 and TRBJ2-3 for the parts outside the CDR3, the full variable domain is ETGVTQSPTHLIKTRGQQVTLRCSSQSGHNTVSWYQQALGQGPQFIFQYYREEENGRGNFPPRFSGLQFPNYSSELNVNALELDDSALYLCASSLRLAGSTDTQYFGPGTRLTVL.

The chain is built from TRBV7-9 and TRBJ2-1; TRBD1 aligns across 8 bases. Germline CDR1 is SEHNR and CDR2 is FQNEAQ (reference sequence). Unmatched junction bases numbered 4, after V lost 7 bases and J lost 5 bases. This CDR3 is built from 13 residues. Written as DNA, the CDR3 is TGTGCCAGCAAGCAGGGGGCGGACAATGAGCAGTTCTTC. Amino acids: CASKQGADNEQFF. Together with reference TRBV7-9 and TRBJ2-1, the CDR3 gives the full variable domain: DTGVSQNPRHKITKRGQNVTFRCDPISEHNRLYWYRQTLGQGPEFLTYFQNEAQLEKSRLLSDRFSAERPKGSFSTLEIQRTEQGDSAMYLCASKQGADNEQFFGPGTRLTVL.

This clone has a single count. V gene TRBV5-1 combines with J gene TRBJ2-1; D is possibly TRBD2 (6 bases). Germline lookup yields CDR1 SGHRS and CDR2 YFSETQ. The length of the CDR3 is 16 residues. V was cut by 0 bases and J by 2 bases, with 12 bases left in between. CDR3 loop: CASSLAGGGTYNEQFF. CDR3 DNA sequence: TGCGCCAGCAGCTTGGCCGGGGGAGGAACCTACAATGAGCAGTTCTTC.

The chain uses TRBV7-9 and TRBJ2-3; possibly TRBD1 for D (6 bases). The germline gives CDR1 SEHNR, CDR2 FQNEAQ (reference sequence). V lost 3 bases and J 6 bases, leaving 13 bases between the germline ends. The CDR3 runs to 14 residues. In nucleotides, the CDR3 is TGTGCCAGCAGCTTTAGGGGGAGTGGGGATACGCAGTATTTT. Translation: CASSFRGSGDTQYF. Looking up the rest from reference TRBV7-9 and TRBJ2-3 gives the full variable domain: DTGVSQNPRHKITKRGQNVTFRCDPISEHNRLYWYRQTLGQGPEFLTYFQNEAQLEKSRLLSDRFSAERPKGSFSTLEIQRTEQGDSAMYLCASSFRGSGDTQYFGPGTRLTVL.

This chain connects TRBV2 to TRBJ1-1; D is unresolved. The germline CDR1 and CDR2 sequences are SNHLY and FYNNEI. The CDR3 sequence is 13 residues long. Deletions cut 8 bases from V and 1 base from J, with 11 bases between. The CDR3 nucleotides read TGTGCCAGCCAACCGTACACGAACACTGAAGCTTTCTTT. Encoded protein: CASQPYTNTEAFF.

CDR3 bases: TGTGCCAGCAGCAGGACAGCCGGGGGCTACACCTTC. This gives the protein CASSRTAGGYTF. The chain has TRBV6-5 and TRBJ1-2; possibly TRBD1 for D (6 bases). Germline V gene sequence: CDR1 MNHEY, CDR2 SVGAGI. This CDR3 spans 12 amino acids. The V end lost 6 bases, the J end lost 8 bases, and 13 bases lay between the germline ends.

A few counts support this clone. DNA of the CDR3: TGTGCCAGCAGTGAAGCGACAGACTACTATGGCTACACCTTC. This encodes CASSEATDYYGYTF. This rearrangement joins TRBV2 to TRBJ1-2, with D maybe TRBD1 (5 bases). Germline V gives CDR1 SNHLY, CDR2 FYNNEI. Trimming cost V 0 bases and J 3 bases, with 8 bases left between them. The CDR3 contains 14 residues.

CDR3 loop: CASNLFPGQGTTEAFF. CDR3 coding DNA: TGTGCCAGCAACCTTTTTCCGGGACAGGGGACCACTGAAGCTTTCTTT. This chain connects TRBV7-6 to TRBJ1-1, with 10 bases matching TRBD1. CDR1 is SGHVS, CDR2 FNYEAQ, per germline. V lost 7 bases and J lost 4; bases outside the gene matches: 12. CDR3 length: 16 amino acids.

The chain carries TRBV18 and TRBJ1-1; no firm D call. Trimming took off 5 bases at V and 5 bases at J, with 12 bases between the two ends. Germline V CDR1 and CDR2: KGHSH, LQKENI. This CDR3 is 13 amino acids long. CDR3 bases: TGTGCCAGCTCAGTCATTGAGCCGACTGAAGCTTTCTTT. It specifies CASSVIEPTEAFF.

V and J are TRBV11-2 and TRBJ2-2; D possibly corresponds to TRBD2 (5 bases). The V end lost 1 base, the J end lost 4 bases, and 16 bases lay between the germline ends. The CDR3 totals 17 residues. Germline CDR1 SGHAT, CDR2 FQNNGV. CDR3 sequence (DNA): TGTGCCAGCAGCTTAGCCCATTTTGCGGGCCTCACCGGGGAGCTGTTTTTT. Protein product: CASSLAHFAGLTGELFF. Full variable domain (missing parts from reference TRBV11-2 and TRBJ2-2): EAGVAQSPRYKIIEKRQSVAFWCNPISGHATLYWYQQILGQGPKLLIQFQNNGVVDDSQLPKDRFSAERLKGVDSTLKIQPAKLEDSAVYLCASSLAHFAGLTGELFFGEGSRLTVL.

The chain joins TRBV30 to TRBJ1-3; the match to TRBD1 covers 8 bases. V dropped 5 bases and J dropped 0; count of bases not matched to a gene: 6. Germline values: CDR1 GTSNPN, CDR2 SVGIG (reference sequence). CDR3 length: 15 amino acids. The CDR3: CAWEDRGISGNTIYF. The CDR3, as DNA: TGTGCCTGGGAAGACAGGGGCATCTCTGGAAACACCATATATTTT.

CDR3 nucleotide sequence: TGTGCCAGCAAGCCCGACGGGAGAAGTCGGGAGCTGTTTTTT. It codes for CASKPDGRSRELFF. V gene TRBV2 combines with J gene TRBJ2-2; D perhaps matches TRBD2 (6 bases). V was clipped by 7 bases and J by 9 bases, with 18 bases between them. The CDR3 contains 14 residues. Germline V gene sequence: CDR1 SNHLY, CDR2 FYNNEI.

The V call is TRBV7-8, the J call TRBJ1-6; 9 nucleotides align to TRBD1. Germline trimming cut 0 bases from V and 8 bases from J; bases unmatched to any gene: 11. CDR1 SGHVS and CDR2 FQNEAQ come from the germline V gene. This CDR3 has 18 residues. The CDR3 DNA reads TGTGCCAGCAGCTTAGCGGGACAGGGAATTGTTACTCATTCACCCCTCCACTTT. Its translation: CASSLAGQGIVTHSPLHF. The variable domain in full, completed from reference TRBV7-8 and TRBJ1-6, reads GAGVSQSPRYKVAKRGQDVALRCDPISGHVSLFWYQQALGQGPEFLTYFQNEAQLDKSGLPSDRFFAERPEGSVSTLKIQRTQQEDSAVYLCASSLAGQGIVTHSPLHFGNGTRLTVT.

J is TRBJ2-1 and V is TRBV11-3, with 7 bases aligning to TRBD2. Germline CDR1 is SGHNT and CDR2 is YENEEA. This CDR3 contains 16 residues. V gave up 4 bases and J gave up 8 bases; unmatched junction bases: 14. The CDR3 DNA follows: TGTGCCAGCAGCTCATCGGGGACTAAGGTCGGCGATGAGCAGTTCTTC. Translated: CASSSSGTKVGDEQFF.

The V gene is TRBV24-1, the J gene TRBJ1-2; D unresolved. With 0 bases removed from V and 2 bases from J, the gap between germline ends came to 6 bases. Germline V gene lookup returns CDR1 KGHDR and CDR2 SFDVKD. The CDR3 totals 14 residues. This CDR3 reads CATSDLTRNYGYTF. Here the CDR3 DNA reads TGTGCCACCAGTGATTTGACGAGGAACTATGGCTACACCTTC.

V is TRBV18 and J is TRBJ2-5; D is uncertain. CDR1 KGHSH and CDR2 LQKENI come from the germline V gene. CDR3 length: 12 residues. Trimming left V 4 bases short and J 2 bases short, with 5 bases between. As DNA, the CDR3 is TGTGCCAGCTCACGACAACAAGAGACCCAGTACTTC. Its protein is CASSRQQETQYF.

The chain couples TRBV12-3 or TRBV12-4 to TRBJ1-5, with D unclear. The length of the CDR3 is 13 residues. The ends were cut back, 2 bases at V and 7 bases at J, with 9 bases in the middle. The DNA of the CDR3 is TGTGCCAGCAGTTTACGGAGGTCCCAGCCCCAGCATTTT. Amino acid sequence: CASSLRRSQPQHF.

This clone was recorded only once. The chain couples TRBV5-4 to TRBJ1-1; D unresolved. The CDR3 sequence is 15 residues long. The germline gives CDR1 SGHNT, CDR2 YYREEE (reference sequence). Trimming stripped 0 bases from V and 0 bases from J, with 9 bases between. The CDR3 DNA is TGTGCCAGCAGCTTGGGGCGGCTCATGAACACTGAAGCTTTCTTT. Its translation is CASSLGRLMNTEAFF.

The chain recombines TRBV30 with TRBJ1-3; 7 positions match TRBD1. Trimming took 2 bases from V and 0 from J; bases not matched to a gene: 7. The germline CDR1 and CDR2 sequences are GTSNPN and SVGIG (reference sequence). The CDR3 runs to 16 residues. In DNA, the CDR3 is TGTGCCTGGAGTCAACTGGACAGGAGCTCTGGAAACACCATATATTTT. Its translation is CAWSQLDRSSGNTIYF. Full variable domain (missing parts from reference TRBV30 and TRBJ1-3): SQTIHQWPATLVQPVGSPLSLECTVEGTSNPNLYWYRQAAGRGLQLLFYSVGIGQISSEVPQNLSASRPQDRQFILSSKKLLLSDSGFYLCAWSQLDRSSGNTIYFGEGSWLTVV.

In DNA, the CDR3 is TGTGCCAGCAGTTTACTGCCGGGACTACATGAGCAGTTCTTC. The encoded protein is CASSLLPGLHEQFF. V and J are TRBV27 and TRBJ2-1; 7 positions agree with TRBD2. The CDR3 is 14 amino acids. Germline V gene data show CDR1 as MNHEY and CDR2 as SMNVEV (reference sequence). V lost 2 bases, J lost 8 bases, and 6 bases stayed unmatched.

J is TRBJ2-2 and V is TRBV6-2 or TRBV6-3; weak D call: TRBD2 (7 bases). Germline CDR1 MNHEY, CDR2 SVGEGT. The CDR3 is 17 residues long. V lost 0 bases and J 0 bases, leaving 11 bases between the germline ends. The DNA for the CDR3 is TGTGCCAGCAGTTACTCGAGGGGGGGGCCGAACACCGGGGAGCTGTTTTTT. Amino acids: CASSYSRGGPNTGELFF.

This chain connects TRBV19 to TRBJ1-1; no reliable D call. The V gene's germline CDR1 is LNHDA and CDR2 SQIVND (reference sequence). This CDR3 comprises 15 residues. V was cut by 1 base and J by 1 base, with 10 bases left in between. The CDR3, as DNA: TGTGCCAGTAGTATAGTTTGGGAGGGGAACACTGAAGCTTTCTTT. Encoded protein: CASSIVWEGNTEAFF.

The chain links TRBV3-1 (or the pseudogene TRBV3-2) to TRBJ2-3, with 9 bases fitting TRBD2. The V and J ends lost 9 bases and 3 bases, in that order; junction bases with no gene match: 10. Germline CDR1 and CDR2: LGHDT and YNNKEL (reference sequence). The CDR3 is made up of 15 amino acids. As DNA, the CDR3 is TGTGCCAGTAGCTTAGCGGGAGTGGGGACAGATACGCAGTATTTT. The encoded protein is CASSLAGVGTDTQYF.

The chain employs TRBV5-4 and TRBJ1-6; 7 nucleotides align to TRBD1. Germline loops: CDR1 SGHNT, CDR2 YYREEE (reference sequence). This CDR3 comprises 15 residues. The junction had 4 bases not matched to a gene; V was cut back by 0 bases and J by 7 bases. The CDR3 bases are TGTGCCAGCAGCTTGGGAGGGGGCGAGAATTCACCCCTCCACTTT. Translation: CASSLGGGENSPLHF.

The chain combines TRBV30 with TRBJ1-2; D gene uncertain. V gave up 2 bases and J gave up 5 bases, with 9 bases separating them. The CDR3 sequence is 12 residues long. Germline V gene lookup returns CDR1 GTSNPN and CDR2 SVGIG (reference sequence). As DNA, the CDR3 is TGTGCCTGGAGTCACGATACTTATGGCTACACCTTC. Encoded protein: CAWSHDTYGYTF.

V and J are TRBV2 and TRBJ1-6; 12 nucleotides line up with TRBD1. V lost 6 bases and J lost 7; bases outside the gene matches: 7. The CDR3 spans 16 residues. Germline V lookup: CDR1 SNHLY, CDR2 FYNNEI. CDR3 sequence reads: CASSGRDRGPNSPLHF. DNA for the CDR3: TGTGCCAGCAGCGGCCGGGACAGGGGGCCAAATTCACCCCTCCACTTT.